This T cell receptor beta chain appears in the sequencing data of a study of Ad26.COV2.S vaccination and SARS-CoV-2 variants. Study as a whole: Once, or twice with 56 days between doses, Ad26.COV2.S was given intramuscularly.

Measured with immunoSEQ multiplex PCR; TCRdb has only the in-frame clones, and not every one. The data contain 300,000 to 350,000 clones, under 90% of them singletons. Study-wide results and limits: Measures of TCR breadth and depth may have fallen short of total T cell responses. Reportedly, spike-specific CD8+ and CD4+ T cell responses achieved substantial breadth once vaccination had taken place.

With respect to this clone: The antigen remains unidentified.

The treatment denotes: about 20 received Ad26.COV2.S at low or high dose, single or two shots; several received placebo; per-sample allocation not given. Sampling happened 63 days after the first vaccine or placebo injection. Per germline, CDR1 SGHNT and CDR2 YYREEE (reference sequence). Trimming cost V 4 bases and J 2 bases; bases outside gene matches: 7. The CDR3 runs to 15 residues. The source was peripheral blood, collected in a trial of Ad26.COV2.S vaccine versus placebo. V and J are TRBV5-4 and TRBJ2-3; 7 bases are shared with TRBD2. This TCR came from a person between 18 and 65 years old who received the Ad26.COV2.S COVID-19 vaccine or a placebo. As DNA, the CDR3 is TGTGCCAGCAGCCCCGCCGGGGGGAACACAGATACGCAGTATTTT. It yields the protein CASSPAGGNTDTQYF.